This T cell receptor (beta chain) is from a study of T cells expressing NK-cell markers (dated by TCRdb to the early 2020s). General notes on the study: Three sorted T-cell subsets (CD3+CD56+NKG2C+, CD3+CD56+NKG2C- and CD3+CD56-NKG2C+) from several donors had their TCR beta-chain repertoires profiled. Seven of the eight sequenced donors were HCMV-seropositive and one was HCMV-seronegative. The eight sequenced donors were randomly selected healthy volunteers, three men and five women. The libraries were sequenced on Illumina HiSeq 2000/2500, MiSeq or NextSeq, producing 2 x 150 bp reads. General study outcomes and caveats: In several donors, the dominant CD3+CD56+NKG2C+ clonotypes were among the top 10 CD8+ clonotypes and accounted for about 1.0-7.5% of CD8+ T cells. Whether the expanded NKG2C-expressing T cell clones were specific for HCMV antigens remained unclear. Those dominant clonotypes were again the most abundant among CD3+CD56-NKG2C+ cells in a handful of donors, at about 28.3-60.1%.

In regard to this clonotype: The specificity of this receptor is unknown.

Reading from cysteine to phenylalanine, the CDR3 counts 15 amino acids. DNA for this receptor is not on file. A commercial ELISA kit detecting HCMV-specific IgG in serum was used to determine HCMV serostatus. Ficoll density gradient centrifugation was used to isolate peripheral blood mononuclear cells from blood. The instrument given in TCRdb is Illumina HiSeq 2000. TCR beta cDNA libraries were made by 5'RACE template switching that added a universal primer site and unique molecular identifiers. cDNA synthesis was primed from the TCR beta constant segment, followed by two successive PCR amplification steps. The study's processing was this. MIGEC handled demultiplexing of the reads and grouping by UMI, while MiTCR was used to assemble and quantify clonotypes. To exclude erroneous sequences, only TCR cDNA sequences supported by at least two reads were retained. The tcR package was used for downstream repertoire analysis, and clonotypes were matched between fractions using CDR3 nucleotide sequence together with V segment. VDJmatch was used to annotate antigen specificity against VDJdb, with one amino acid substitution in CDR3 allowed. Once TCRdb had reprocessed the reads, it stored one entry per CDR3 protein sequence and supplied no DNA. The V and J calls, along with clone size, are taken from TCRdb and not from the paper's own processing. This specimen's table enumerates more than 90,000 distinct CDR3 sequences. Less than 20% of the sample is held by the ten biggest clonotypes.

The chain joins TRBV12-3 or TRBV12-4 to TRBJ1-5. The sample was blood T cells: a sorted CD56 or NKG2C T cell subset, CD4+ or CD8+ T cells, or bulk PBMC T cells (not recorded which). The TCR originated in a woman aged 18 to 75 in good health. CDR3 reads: CASSLELGGGQPQHF.